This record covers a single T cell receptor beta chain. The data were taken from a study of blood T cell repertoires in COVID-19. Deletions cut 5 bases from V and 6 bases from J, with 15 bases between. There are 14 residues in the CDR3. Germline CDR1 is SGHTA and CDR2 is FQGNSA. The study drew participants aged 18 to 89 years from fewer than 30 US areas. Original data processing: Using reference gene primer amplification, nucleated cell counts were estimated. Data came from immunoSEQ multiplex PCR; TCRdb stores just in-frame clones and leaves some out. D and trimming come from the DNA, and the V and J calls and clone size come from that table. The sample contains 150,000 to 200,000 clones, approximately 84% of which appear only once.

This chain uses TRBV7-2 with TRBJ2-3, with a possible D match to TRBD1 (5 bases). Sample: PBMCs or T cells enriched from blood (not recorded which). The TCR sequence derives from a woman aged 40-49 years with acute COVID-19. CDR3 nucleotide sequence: TGTGCCAGCAGCCTCCTACAAGGGGCGGATACGCAGTATTTT. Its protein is CASSLLQGADTQYF.